Presented here are 5 T cell receptor beta chains from one specimen sequenced in a study of OX40 agonist ivuxolimab in advanced cancers. Sequenced by immunoSEQ multiplex PCR; TCRdb stores in-frame clones only, minus some. The sample carries under 60,000 clones, approximately 87% recorded once. Sequences were derived from CD4+ or CD8+ T cells sorted from blood, sampled in a trial of the OX40 agonist ivuxolimab. The receptors shown here come from an adult with an advanced solid tumor such as melanoma, head and neck, liver or kidney cancer.

The gene calls are TRBV6-1 and TRBJ2-7; 9 bases match TRBD1. V trimming: 3 bases; J trimming: 8 bases; junction bases outside the gene matches: 5. This CDR3 has 13 amino acids. Germline V gene sequence: CDR1 MNHNS, CDR2 SASEGT. CDR3 region: CASSESGTGKQYF. CDR3 nucleotides: TGTGCCAGCAGTGAGTCAGGGACAGGGAAGCAGTACTTC.

The chain carries TRBV9 and TRBJ1-1, with D maybe TRBD1 (5 bases). V was cut by 0 bases and J by 0 bases, with 12 bases left in between. Germline CDR1 reads SGDLS; CDR2 reads YYNGEE. CDR3 length: 16 residues. The CDR3 spells CASSVGQGMMNTEAFF. In DNA, the CDR3 is TGTGCCAGCAGCGTAGGCCAGGGAATGATGAACACTGAAGCTTTCTTT.

Comment on this clone: A read error may account for a junction end that differs from germline. This sequence joins TRBV6-4 and TRBJ1-1; 9 bases fit TRBD1. The length of the CDR3 is 14 residues. Germline CDR1 is MRHNA and CDR2 is SNTAGT. CDR3 protein: CVSSASPGQGEAFF. The CDR3 DNA reads TGTGTCAGCAGTGCGTCTCCGGGACAGGGCGAAGCTTTCTTT.

The chain links TRBV5-4 to TRBJ2-5, with TRBD2 as a possible D gene (6 bases). CDR1 is SGHNT and CDR2 is YYREEE in the germline V gene (reference sequence). V shed 0 bases and J shed 5 bases, with 8 bases lying between them. CDR3 length: 13 amino acids. CDR3 sequence reads: CASSLEGRETQYF. In DNA, the CDR3 is TGTGCCAGCAGCTTGGAAGGGAGGGAGACCCAGTACTTC.

The CDR3 nucleotides are TGTGCCAGCACCACAGGCGGGCGGAATGAGCAGTTCTTC. This translates into CASTTGGRNEQFF. The chain joins TRBV11-2 to TRBJ2-1; D could derive from TRBD1 or TRBD2 (5 bases each). The CDR3 totals 13 residues. The ends were cut back, 7 bases at V and 7 bases at J, with 14 bases in the middle. Germline CDR1 and CDR2: SGHAT and FQNNGV. Combining the CDR3 with reference TRBV11-2 and TRBJ2-1 gives the whole variable domain EAGVAQSPRYKIIEKRQSVAFWCNPISGHATLYWYQQILGQGPKLLIQFQNNGVVDDSQLPKDRFSAERLKGVDSTLKIQPAKLEDSAVYLCASTTGGRNEQFFGPGTRLTVL.